One T cell receptor (beta chain) is described in this entry. This record belongs to a study of cytomegalovirus exposure and HLA in healthy donors. Profiling relied on immunoSEQ multiplex PCR, and the TCRdb table lists in-frame clones only, not all of them. The sample gives around 220,000 clones, about 91% of which show up once; approximately 2.9% is in the top ten. This clonotype was sampled from a woman aged 18-29 years in good health and CMV-seronegative. Sequencing input: PBMCs.

The CDR3 coding sequence is TGTGCCAGCAGTCCCGACCCCGGGAGTGAGCAGTTCTTC. It yields the protein CASSPDPGSEQFF. The genes are TRBV28 and TRBJ2-1, with D perhaps TRBD2 (6 bases). CDR3 size: 13 residues. In germline, CDR1 is MDHEN, CDR2 SYDVKM. V was cut by 5 bases and J by 9 bases, with 14 bases left in between.